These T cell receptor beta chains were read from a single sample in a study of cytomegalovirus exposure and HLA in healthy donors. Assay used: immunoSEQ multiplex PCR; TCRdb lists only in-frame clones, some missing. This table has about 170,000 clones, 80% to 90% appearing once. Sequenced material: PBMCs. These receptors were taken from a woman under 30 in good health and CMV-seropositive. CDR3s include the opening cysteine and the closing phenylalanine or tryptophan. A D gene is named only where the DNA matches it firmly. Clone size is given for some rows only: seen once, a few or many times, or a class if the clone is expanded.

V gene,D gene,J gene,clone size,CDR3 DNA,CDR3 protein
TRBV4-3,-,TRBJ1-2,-,TGCGCCAGCAGCCACCTCGATAAGCGCACCTTC,CASSHLDKRTF
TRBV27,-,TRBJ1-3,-,TGTGCCAGCAGTTTATCCGGGTCTGGAAACACCATATATTTT,CASSLSGSGNTIYF
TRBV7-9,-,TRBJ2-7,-,TGTGCCAGCAGCTTAGTCGGACAAGCGACCTACGAGCAGTACTTC,CASSLVGQATYEQYF
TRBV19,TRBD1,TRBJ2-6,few,TGTGCCAGTAGTAGCCCCAGGGGGCCCACTGGGGCCAACGTCCTGACTTTC,CASSSPRGPTGANVLTF
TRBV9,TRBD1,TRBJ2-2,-,TGTGCCAGCAGCGTCGGGACAGGGAACACCGGGGAGCTGTTTTTT,CASSVGTGNTGELFF
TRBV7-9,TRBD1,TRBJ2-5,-,TGTTCCAGCACCAACCGCCGGGACAGCCTTCAAGAGACCCAGTACTTC,CSSTNRRDSLQETQYF
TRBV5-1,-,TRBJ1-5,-,TGCGCCAGCAGCCCGGGACTCGGAAATCAGCCCCAGCATTTT,CASSPGLGNQPQHF
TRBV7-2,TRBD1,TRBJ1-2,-,TGTGCCAGCAGCACAGCAGTCCAGGGGGCTAGTGGCTACACCTTC,CASSTAVQGASGYTF
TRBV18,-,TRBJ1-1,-,TGTGCCAGCTCACCACGGGTCACCTCGGGGACTGAAGCTTTCTTT,CASSPRVTSGTEAFF
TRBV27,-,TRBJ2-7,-,TGTGCCGCCTTCGGGGTAGGTACCTACGAGCAGTACTTC,CAAFGVGTYEQYF
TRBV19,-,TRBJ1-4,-,TGTGCCAGTAACACCGAGTTCCCGGGAAAACTGTTTTTT,CASNTEFPGKLFF
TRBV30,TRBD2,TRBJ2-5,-,TGTGCCTGGAGTGCGACTAGCGGGGGTCCCGGGGGAGAGACCCAGTACTTC,CAWSATSGGPGGETQYF
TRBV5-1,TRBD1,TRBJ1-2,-,TGCGCCAGCAGCTCCAGGGGGGCGCCTAACTATGGCTACACCTTC,CASSSRGAPNYGYTF
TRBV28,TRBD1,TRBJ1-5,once,TGTGCCAGCAGGGGGACAGGGGAGGAACAGCCCCAGCATTTT,CASRGTGEEQPQHF
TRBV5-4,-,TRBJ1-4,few,TGTGCCAGCAGCTTGCTTACGGGGGGATCTGATGAAAAACTGTTTTTT,CASSLLTGGSDEKLFF
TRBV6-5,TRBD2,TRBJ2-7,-,TGTGCCAGCAGTTACTCGGGGGGGGGCGAGCAGTACTTC,CASSYSGGGEQYF
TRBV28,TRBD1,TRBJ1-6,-,TGTGCCAGCAGTTTATACTTTGACAGGGGAAATTCACCCCTCCACTTT,CASSLYFDRGNSPLHF
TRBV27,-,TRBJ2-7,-,TGTGCCAGCAGAGAGGAGAACTCCTACGAGCAGTACTTC,CASREENSYEQYF
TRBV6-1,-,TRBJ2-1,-,TGTGCCAGCAGTGCCCCAGGGGGGACGGGTGAGCAGTTCTTC,CASSAPGGTGEQFF
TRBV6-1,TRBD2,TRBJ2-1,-,TGTGCCAGCAGGATAGGCCTAGCGGAGTACAATGAGCAGTTCTTC,CASRIGLAEYNEQFF
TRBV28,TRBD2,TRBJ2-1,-,TGTGCCAGCAGTTTCGCCGGGGGGGTATTCAATGAGCAGTTCTTC,CASSFAGGVFNEQFF
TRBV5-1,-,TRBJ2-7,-,TGCGCCAGCAGCTTGGAGCAGGGCTACGAGCAGTACTTC,CASSLEQGYEQYF
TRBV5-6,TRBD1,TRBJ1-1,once,TGTGCCAGCAGCTTGAGTCCACAGGGGTTCAGCACTGAAGCTTTCTTT,CASSLSPQGFSTEAFF